The 20 T cell receptor beta chains presented below share a single source sample, sequenced in a study of spatial heterogeneity in lung cancer. The time point is: sample taken at primary tumor resection. Unsorted samples of tumor, nontumor lung or frozen PBMC had their whole RNA sequenced. MiXCR, applied by TCRdb to the 5' RACE reads, yields one record per CDR3 protein. Of about 85,000 distinct CDR3 sequences detected, approximately 20% appear once; the ten largest clones hold 6.2%. The sample was PBMCs, taken at surgery. The receptor set was obtained from a male donor with early-stage non-small cell lung cancer.

This clonotype was detected a few times. The rearrangement joins TRBV7-9 to TRBJ2-1, with no clear D. The CDR3 is 14 residues long. V was cut by 4 bases and J by 0 bases, with 7 bases left in between. Germline V lookup: CDR1 SEHNR, CDR2 FQNEAQ (reference sequence). CDR3 amino acids: CASSSLSSYNEQFF. In nucleotides, the CDR3 is TGTGCCAGCAGCTCACTAAGCTCCTACAATGAGCAGTTCTTC. The full variable domain, with the rest looked up from reference TRBV7-9 and TRBJ2-1, is DTGVSQNPRHKITKRGQNVTFRCDPISEHNRLYWYRQTLGQGPEFLTYFQNEAQLEKSRLLSDRFSAERPKGSFSTLEIQRTEQGDSAMYLCASSSLSSYNEQFFGPGTRLTVL.

The sample holds a few counts of this clonotype. The chain employs TRBV20-1 and TRBJ1-5, with D possibly TRBD1 on 6 matching bases. Germline-derived CDR1 and CDR2 are DFQATT and SNEGSKA (reference sequence). Trimming cost V 0 bases and J 2 bases, with 11 bases left between them. CDR3 length equals 15 residues. The CDR3 coding sequence is TGCAGTGCTAGAGATGGACAGAGGGGCAATCAGCCCCAGCATTTT. This translates into CSARDGQRGNQPQHF.

This clonotype has a count of ten or more. The chain recombines TRBV29-1 with TRBJ2-7, with D unclear. The CDR3 spans 11 residues. In germline, CDR1 is SQVTM, CDR2 ANQGSEA. V shed 4 bases and J shed 3 bases, with 7 bases lying between them. Here the CDR3 reads CSVGLSYEQYF. The CDR3 DNA reads as TGCAGCGTTGGGTTGAGCTACGAGCAGTACTTC.

This rearrangement joins TRBV9 to TRBJ1-1, with 9 bases matching TRBD1. Unmatched junction bases numbered 6, after V lost 3 bases and J lost 0 bases. Per the germline V gene, CDR1 is SGDLS and CDR2 is YYNGEE. CDR3 length: 16 residues. The CDR3 DNA follows: TGTGCCAGCAGCGCACAGGGGGCCCCCTTGAACACTGAAGCTTTCTTT. It translates to CASSAQGAPLNTEAFF.

This clonotype was observed a few times. CDR3 in amino acids: CASREGTGNSPLHF. CDR3 coding DNA: TGTGCCAGCAGAGAAGGGACAGGGAATTCACCCCTCCACTTT. The gene calls are TRBV27 and TRBJ1-6; 9 positions match TRBD1. The CDR3 consists of 14 residues. The germline CDR1 and CDR2 sequences are MNHEY and SMNVEV (reference sequence). V lost 6 bases and J lost 7; bases outside the gene matches: 4.

This clonotype was detected only a few times. The rearrangement uses TRBV28 and TRBJ1-5, with D uncertain. The CDR3 is 14 amino acids. Germline CDR1 reads MDHEN; CDR2 reads SYDVKM. Trimming took 4 bases from V and 6 from J, leaving 13 bases between them. This CDR3 reads CASSSHSTPQPQHF. For the CDR3, the DNA is TGTGCCAGCAGTTCCCACTCGACCCCTCAGCCCCAGCATTTT.

This clonotype was detected ten times or more. V and J are TRBV5-4 and TRBJ2-4, with D perhaps TRBD2 (6 bases). V was cut by 0 bases and J by 7 bases, with 17 bases left in between. Germline CDR1 SGHNT, CDR2 YYREEE (reference sequence). This CDR3 has 16 amino acids. The CDR3 nucleotides are TGTGCCAGCAGCTTGGCCGGGCGGGGAAGCTTGAACATTCAGTACTTC. Residues: CASSLAGRGSLNIQYF.

This clonotype was seen only a few times. J is TRBJ1-1 and V is TRBV28, with unresolved D. V was pared by 1 base and J by 6 bases, with 6 bases between. There are 12 residues in the CDR3. Germline assignment: CDR1 MDHEN and CDR2 SYDVKM. The CDR3 region is CASSLLVSEAFF. CDR3 sequence (DNA): TGTGCCAGCAGTTTATTGGTCTCTGAAGCTTTCTTT.

This clonotype was detected only a few times. The V call is TRBV27, the J call TRBJ1-1; D is perhaps TRBD1 (5 bases). The CDR3 totals 14 residues. Trimming removed 7 bases from V and 7 bases from J, with 19 bases in between. CDR1 and CDR2 (germline): MNHEY, SMNVEV (reference sequence). The CDR3 loop is CASKDPGRILEAFF. As DNA, the CDR3 is TGTGCCAGCAAAGATCCGGGACGGATCCTTGAAGCTTTCTTT.

The table lists this clonotype with many counts. The V call is TRBV6-2 or TRBV6-3, the J call TRBJ1-5; D uncertain. The V gene's germline CDR1 is MNHEY and CDR2 SVGEGT. The CDR3 consists of 14 residues. The V and J ends lost 6 bases and 6 bases respectively, with 15 bases between them. The CDR3 nucleotides read TGTGCCAGCAGCGGACCGGGGAAGGCTCAGCCCCAGCATTTT. This sequence encodes CASSGPGKAQPQHF.

The chain employs TRBV11-2 and TRBJ2-3; 7 nucleotides line up with TRBD2. V trimming: 5 bases; J trimming: 5 bases; junction bases outside the gene matches: 10. The CDR3 loop spans 15 amino acids. Germline CDR1 and CDR2: SGHAT and FQNNGV. The CDR3 DNA sequence: TGTGCCAGCAGCCCACTCTCTACTAGCGTAGATACGCAGTATTTT. Translation: CASSPLSTSVDTQYF.

This clonotype was recorded once. V is TRBV12-3 or TRBV12-4 and J is TRBJ2-7, with TRBD1 matching over 9 bases. The V gene end was trimmed by 10 bases and the J gene end by 3 bases; junction bases not matched to a gene: 10. The CDR3 is made up of 14 amino acids. This CDR3 is CANITGTGIYEQYF. CDR3 DNA sequence: TGTGCCAATATTACCGGGACAGGGATCTACGAGCAGTACTTC.

This clonotype was counted only a few times. Its ends do not fully match the called genes, so a read error is possible. The chain has TRBV7-9 and TRBJ2-1; TRBD2 matches 8 bases. Germline assignment: CDR1 SEHNR and CDR2 FQNEAQ (reference sequence). The CDR3 length is 15 residues. The CDR3: CASRLAGSSYNEQFF. CDR3 nucleotide sequence: TGTGCCAGCAGGTTAGCGGGGAGCTCCTACAATGAGCAGTTCTTC. The variable domain in full, completed from reference TRBV7-9 and TRBJ2-1, reads DTGVSQNPRHKITKRGQNVTFRCDPISEHNRLYWYRQTLGQGPEFLTYFQNEAQLEKSRLLSDRFSAERPKGSFSTLEIQRTEQGDSAMYLCASRLAGSSYNEQFFGPGTRLTVL.

In this sample, this clonotype turned up a few times. The chain carries TRBV10-3 and TRBJ1-1; no clear D. Trimming stripped 6 bases from V and 6 bases from J, with 14 bases between. Germline lookup yields CDR1 ENHRY and CDR2 SYGVKD. The CDR3 totals 13 residues. The CDR3 reads CAIREIPDAEAFF. The DNA of the CDR3 is TGTGCCATCAGGGAGATCCCGGACGCTGAAGCTTTCTTT.

A few counts support this clonotype. The genes are TRBV24-1 and TRBJ2-1, with 14 bases that match TRBD2. Trimming cost V 4 bases and J 7 bases; bases outside gene matches: 5. This CDR3 contains 16 residues. From germline, CDR1 is KGHDR and CDR2 SFDVKD. The CDR3 DNA reads as TGTGCCACCAGTGACCTCAGGACTAGCGGGGGGAATGAGCAGTTCTTC. This encodes CATSDLRTSGGNEQFF.

A few counts support this clonotype. The V call is TRBV5-1, the J call TRBJ2-1; 7 nucleotides align to TRBD2. The CDR3 contains 12 residues. With V trimmed by 5 bases and J by 6 bases, 2 bases remained unmatched. Per germline, CDR1 SGHRS and CDR2 YFSETQ. The CDR3 reads CASRRELNEQFF. CDR3 coding DNA: TGCGCCAGCAGGCGGGAGCTCAATGAGCAGTTCTTC.

This clonotype occurred many times. The chain has TRBV10-3 and TRBJ1-2; no reliable D call. CDR3 length: 13 residues. CDR1 and CDR2 from the germline V gene are ENHRY and SYGVKD. Deletions cut 3 bases from V and 8 bases from J, with 13 bases between. The CDR3 here is CAISDNSWGGYTF. The CDR3 region has the DNA TGTGCCATCAGTGATAACAGCTGGGGAGGCTACACCTTC.

A few counts support this clonotype. V is TRBV24-1 and J is TRBJ2-1, with TRBD1 matching 7 bases. The CDR3 runs to 16 residues. The germline gives CDR1 KGHDR, CDR2 SFDVKD. V was pared by 2 bases and J by 1 base, with 4 bases of the junction left unmatched. CDR3 bases: TGTGCCACCAGTGATTCCTCGACAGGGTCCTACAATGAGCAGTTCTTC. It codes for CATSDSSTGSYNEQFF.

This rearrangement joins TRBV10-3 to TRBJ1-2; the D is unclear. The CDR3 contains 15 residues. The germline V gene has CDR1 ENHRY and CDR2 SYGVKD. Trimming pared 3 bases from V and 0 bases from J, leaving 11 bases between. The CDR3 DNA follows: TGTGCCATCAGTGATTTGGTCGAGGCTAACTATGGCTACACCTTC. This encodes CAISDLVEANYGYTF.

There are many counts of this clonotype. This rearrangement joins TRBV20-1 to TRBJ2-7; 11 bases agree with TRBD1. Unmatched junction bases numbered 3, after V lost 6 bases and J lost 5 bases. Germline V CDR1 and CDR2: DFQATT, SNEGSKA (reference sequence). This CDR3 is built from 12 residues. CDR3 loop: CSAPGQGDEQYF. CDR3 nucleotide sequence: TGCAGTGCGCCGGGACAGGGGGACGAGCAGTACTTC.